This TCR beta chain was sequenced in a study of a mutant IDH1 vaccine in newly diagnosed glioma (dated by TCRdb to about 2021). Looking at the study overall: In the chemotherapy-containing groups, vaccination started alongside temozolomide cycles, whereas in patients who had radiotherapy alone it started 4-6 weeks after radiotherapy. Of the roughly 31 treated patients, approximately 62% were male and around 40% were female, and the mean age was approximately 40 years. Before enrollment, patients had received standard therapy of radiotherapy alone, temozolomide alone, or radiochemotherapy with temozolomide; most received the combination. The week-35 safety follow-up took place at visit V12, and the week-47 end of study took place at visit V13. Six visits were used for peripheral blood collection: V03 (baseline), V05, V07, V10, V12 and V13. Longitudinal TCRB deep sequencing was performed for roughly 25 treated patients wherever samples were available for exploratory analyses. Study-wide conclusions, independent of this receptor: Pseudoprogression seemed to be unrelated to changes in the top peripheral T cell clonotypes found by TCRB sequencing. Availability determined which PBMC samples were chosen for TCRB deep sequencing. Vaccine-induced immune responses across multiple MHC alleles were detected in 93.3% of patients. The authors noted that analyses of patient blood samples could not be reproduced because of sample limitations.

Its CDR3 holds 17 amino acids, cysteine through phenylalanine. This entry keeps only the CDR3 DNA: 51 bases, framed from base 1. Relative to germline, V is 1 base shorter and J is 0 bases shorter, with 11 bases between their ends. The germline V gene specifies SGHRS as CDR1 and YFSETQ as CDR2. This specimen's time point label, interpreted: week 35, safety follow-up. Each vaccine dose was 300 ug of a 20-mer mutant IDH1 peptide in Montanide, given subcutaneously with topical imiquimod. Across visits V03 through V10, patients got a total of eight vaccinations, given in weeks 1, 3, 5, 7, 11, 15, 19 and 23. All donors had newly diagnosed IDH1-mutant astrocytomas of WHO grade 3 or 4 that showed loss of nuclear ATRX. The samples were drawn from NOA16, a multicentre, single-arm, open-label phase I trial in Germany that tested a mutant IDH1 peptide vaccine in humans for the first time. Genomic DNA for TCRB sequencing was extracted from EDTA blood using the DNeasy Blood and Tissue Kit.

Remarks on this clone: What this receptor recognizes is not known. Per-nucleotide qualities are absent, and no much larger clonotype sits a single base away.

Library method: the immunoSEQ multiplex PCR assay. Rearranged TCR beta chain sequences were amplified using the hsTCRB Kit according to the manufacturer's protocol. TCRB libraries were sequenced on an Illumina MiSeq. Under the source paper's analysis protocol: The proprietary platform of the kit vendor was used for demultiplexing, trimming and gene mapping. This immuneACCESS table, as held by TCRdb, lists in-frame sequences with V and J called but not all clones. Of the missing ones, under half trace to an unresolved V gene in checked studies; the others have no known cause. That table furnishes V, J and clone size, whereas the DNA furnished D and trimming. The sample contains more than 40,000 clones, 88% of them found a single time. The top ten clonotypes cover around 5.4% of the sample.

The rearranged chain carries TRBV5-1 and TRBJ2-6; possibly the D gene is TRBD2, per 6 matching bases. This TCR derives from a woman in her thirties or forties with glioma. This material consisted of PBMCs, taken from a glioma patient whose treatment included an IDH1 peptide vaccine. This receptor has the CDR3 CASSLSSVISGANVLTF. The nucleotides are TGCGCCAGCAGCTTGTCTAGCGTCATCTCTGGGGCCAACGTCCTGACTTTC.